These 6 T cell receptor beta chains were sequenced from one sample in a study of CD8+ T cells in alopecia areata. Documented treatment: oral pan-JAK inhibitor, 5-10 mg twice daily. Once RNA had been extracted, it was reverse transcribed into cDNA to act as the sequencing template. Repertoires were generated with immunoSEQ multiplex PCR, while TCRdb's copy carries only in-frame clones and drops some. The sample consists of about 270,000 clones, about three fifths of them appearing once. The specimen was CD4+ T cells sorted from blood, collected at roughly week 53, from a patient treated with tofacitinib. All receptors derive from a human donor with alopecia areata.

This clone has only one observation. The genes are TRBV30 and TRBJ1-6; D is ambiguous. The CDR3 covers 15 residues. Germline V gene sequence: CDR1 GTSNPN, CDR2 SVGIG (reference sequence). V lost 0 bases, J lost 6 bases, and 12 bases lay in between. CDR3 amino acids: CAWSVRAGANSPLHF. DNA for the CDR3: TGTGCCTGGAGTGTAAGGGCAGGCGCTAATTCACCCCTCCACTTT.

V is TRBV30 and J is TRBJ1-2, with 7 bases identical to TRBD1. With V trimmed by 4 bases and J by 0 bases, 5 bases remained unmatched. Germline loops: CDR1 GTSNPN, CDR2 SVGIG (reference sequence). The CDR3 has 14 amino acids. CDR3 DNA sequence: TGTGCCTGGACTAGGACAGGAGCTAACTATGGCTACACCTTC. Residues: CAWTRTGANYGYTF.

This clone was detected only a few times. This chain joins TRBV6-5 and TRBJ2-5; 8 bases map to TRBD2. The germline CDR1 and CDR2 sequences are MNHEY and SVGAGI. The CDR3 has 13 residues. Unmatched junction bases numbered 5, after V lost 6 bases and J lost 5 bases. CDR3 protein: CASRLAGSETQYF. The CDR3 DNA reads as TGTGCCAGCAGATTAGCGGGGAGTGAGACCCAGTACTTC.

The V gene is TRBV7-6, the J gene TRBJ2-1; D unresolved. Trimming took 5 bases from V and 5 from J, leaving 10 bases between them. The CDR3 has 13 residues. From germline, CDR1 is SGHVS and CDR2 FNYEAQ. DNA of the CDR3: TGTGCCAGCAGCCCCACGTGGCACAATGAGCAGTTCTTC. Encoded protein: CASSPTWHNEQFF.

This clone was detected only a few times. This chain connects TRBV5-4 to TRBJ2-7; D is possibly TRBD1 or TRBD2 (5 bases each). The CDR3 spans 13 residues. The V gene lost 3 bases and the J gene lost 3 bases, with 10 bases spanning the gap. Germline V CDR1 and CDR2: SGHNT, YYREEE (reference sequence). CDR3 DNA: TGTGCCAGCAGCTGGGACGGCTACTACGAGCAGTACTTC. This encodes CASSWDGYYEQYF.

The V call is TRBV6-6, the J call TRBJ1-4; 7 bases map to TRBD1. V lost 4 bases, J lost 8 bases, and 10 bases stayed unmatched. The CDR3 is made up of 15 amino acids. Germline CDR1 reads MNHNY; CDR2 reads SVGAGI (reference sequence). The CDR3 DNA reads TGTGCCAGCAGTTTCCAACCTCGGGACAGCGAAAAACTGTTTTTT. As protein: CASSFQPRDSEKLFF.